Following are 26 T cell receptor beta chains from one sample sequenced in a study of cytotoxic CD8 clonotypes in ibrutinib-treated CLL. Some clones are missing from TCRdb's copy, which holds only in-frame ones; the method was immunoSEQ multiplex PCR. The sample contains about 140,000 clones, around 84% of which appear only once. Sequencing used PBMCs, obtained after 36 months of ibrutinib treatment. These receptors all stem from a human donor with chronic lymphocytic leukemia.

V is TRBV20-1 and J is TRBJ2-4, with D unclear. The CDR3 is 11 residues long. Germline V CDR1 and CDR2: DFQATT, SNEGSKA (reference sequence). The V gene lost 6 bases and the J gene lost 9 bases, with 12 bases spanning the gap. The CDR3 loop is CSAQIRGIQYF. In DNA form, the CDR3 reads TGCAGTGCACAGATTCGCGGCATTCAGTACTTC.

The rearrangement uses TRBV6-6 and TRBJ1-2; D not resolved. V dropped 5 bases and J dropped 4 bases, with 8 bases sitting between them. In germline, CDR1 is MNHNY, CDR2 SVGAGI (reference sequence). This CDR3 spans 12 amino acids. This CDR3 reads CASSAHIYGYTF. The DNA of the CDR3 is TGTGCCAGCAGTGCTCACATCTATGGCTACACCTTC.

V gene TRBV11-3 combines with J gene TRBJ1-3; no firm D call. The CDR3 runs 16 residues. Germline assignment: CDR1 SGHNT and CDR2 YENEEA. V lost 0 bases, J lost 0 bases, and 9 bases lay in between. CDR3 in amino acids: CASSLDTEGSGNTIYF. For the CDR3, the DNA is TGTGCCAGCAGCTTAGATACCGAGGGCTCTGGAAACACCATATATTTT. Using reference TRBV11-3 and TRBJ1-3 for the parts outside the CDR3, the full variable domain is EAGVVQSPRYKIIEKKQPVAFWCNPISGHNTLYWYLQNLGQGPELLIRYENEEAVDDSQLPKDRFSAERLKGVDSTLKIQPAELGDSAVYLCASSLDTEGSGNTIYFGEGSWLTVV.

The chain links TRBV7-9 to TRBJ1-4; D perhaps matches TRBD1 (5 bases). Germline CDR1 SEHNR, CDR2 FQNEAQ (reference sequence). This CDR3 is 15 amino acids long. Trimming cost V 1 base and J 8 bases, with 14 bases left between them. CDR3 coding DNA: TGTGCCAGCAGCTTAGGATCTTTCGGGGACGAAAAACTGTTTTTT. It is translated as CASSLGSFGDEKLFF.

This clone was detected only once. The rearrangement links TRBV6-5 to TRBJ2-5; D remains ambiguous. The CDR3 loop spans 14 amino acids. V lost 0 bases and J 5 bases, leaving 10 bases between the germline ends. In germline, CDR1 is MNHEY, CDR2 SVGAGI. CDR3 amino acids: CASSYSPDWETQYF. The DNA for the CDR3 is TGTGCCAGCAGTTACTCGCCGGATTGGGAGACCCAGTACTTC.

The chain recombines TRBV7-9 with TRBJ1-3, with no clear D. The CDR3 is 15 residues long. Germline loops: CDR1 SEHNR, CDR2 FQNEAQ (reference sequence). Trimming removed 5 bases from V and 0 bases from J, with 11 bases in between. The CDR3 DNA reads TGTGCCAGCAGCCCCCACTCAATCTCTGGAAACACCATATATTTT. Translated, it gives CASSPHSISGNTIYF.

This sequence joins TRBV10-3 and TRBJ1-5, with a possible D match to TRBD1 (5 bases). This CDR3 has 15 amino acids. V gave up 2 bases and J gave up 4 bases, with 12 bases separating them. Germline V gene lookup returns CDR1 ENHRY and CDR2 SYGVKD. The CDR3 is CAISEGQGWNQPQHF. The CDR3 DNA sequence: TGTGCCATCAGTGAGGGGCAGGGTTGGAATCAGCCCCAGCATTTT.

The chain is built from TRBV7-9 and TRBJ1-4, with D possibly being TRBD1 (6 bases). Germline CDR1 SEHNR, CDR2 FQNEAQ (reference sequence). The CDR3 extends over 18 amino acids. V dropped 0 bases and J dropped 6 bases, with 20 bases sitting between them. CDR3: CASSLAVFVQGRDEKLFF. In DNA, the CDR3 is TGTGCCAGCAGCTTAGCGGTGTTTGTCCAGGGGCGGGATGAAAAACTGTTTTTT.

Regarding this clone: Other nucleotide sequences in the sample specify the same CDR3. The CDR3: CASSLGQGYGYTF. The CDR3 bases are TGTGCCAGCAGCTTGGGACAGGGATATGGCTACACCTTC. The chain is built from TRBV7-9 and TRBJ1-2; 9 nucleotides match TRBD1. The CDR3 covers 13 residues. V lost 3 bases, J lost 5 bases, and 1 base stayed unmatched. Germline V gives CDR1 SEHNR, CDR2 FQNEAQ (reference sequence).

This clone was found a few times. The gene calls are TRBV19 and TRBJ2-7; D gene unclear. The CDR3 is 14 residues long. Germline values: CDR1 LNHDA, CDR2 SQIVND (reference sequence). Trimming stripped 4 bases from V and 4 bases from J, with 14 bases between. CDR3 protein: CASSNPRFGYEQYF. In DNA form, the CDR3 reads TGTGCCAGTAGTAACCCCAGGTTTGGATACGAGCAGTACTTC.

This chain links TRBV13 with TRBJ2-1; TRBD1 is a possible D gene (5 bases). V lost 3 bases and J 0 bases, leaving 12 bases between the germline ends. The CDR3 is 16 amino acids. Germline CDR1 is PRHDT and CDR2 is FYEKMQ (reference sequence). The CDR3: CASSFIQGHSYNEQFF. The DNA of the CDR3 is TGTGCCAGCAGCTTCATCCAAGGACACTCCTACAATGAGCAGTTCTTC.

The chain couples TRBV7-3 to TRBJ2-3; the D is unclear. Between the trimmed V and J ends, which lost 5 bases and 5 bases, there was a span of 11 bases. Germline-derived CDR1 and CDR2 are SGHTA and FQGTGA. There are 13 residues in the CDR3. The CDR3: CASSPSRRDTQYF. The CDR3 DNA sequence: TGTGCCAGCAGCCCATCGCGGAGAGATACGCAGTATTTT.

The chain has TRBV18 and TRBJ2-7; D not resolved. Germline V gene lookup returns CDR1 KGHSH and CDR2 LQKENI. The ends were cut back, 5 bases at V and 2 bases at J, with 7 bases in the middle. The CDR3 covers 12 residues. The CDR3 sequence: CASSTFTYEQYF. The CDR3 DNA reads TGTGCCAGCTCAACATTCACCTACGAGCAGTACTTC.

The V call is TRBV4-2, the J call TRBJ2-7; perhaps TRBD1 as D (6 bases). Germline CDR1 reads LGHNA; CDR2 reads YNFKEQ. V lost 3 bases and J lost 7, with 10 bases in between. The CDR3 spans 12 residues. CDR3 DNA sequence: TGTGCCAGCAGCCACCCAGGGGTGGAGCAGTACTTC. Translation gives CASSHPGVEQYF.

This sequence joins TRBV5-1 and TRBJ1-1, with D maybe TRBD1 (5 bases). V was pared by 0 bases and J by 5 bases, with 11 bases between. Germline CDR1 reads SGHRS; CDR2 reads YFSETQ. This CDR3 is built from 14 residues. The CDR3 sequence is CASSLVGGGTEAFF. The DNA of the CDR3 is TGCGCCAGCAGCTTGGTCGGGGGAGGGACTGAAGCTTTCTTT.

This clone was counted once. The V gene is TRBV29-1, the J gene TRBJ2-1, with 7 nucleotides matching TRBD1. Germline V gene sequence: CDR1 SQVTM, CDR2 ANQGSEA. The V gene end was trimmed by 8 bases and the J gene end by 7 bases; junction bases not matched to a gene: 20. The CDR3 is made up of 16 amino acids. CDR3 bases: TGCAGCTTCAAGACAGGGATGGGGTTGGTTGGGAATGAGCAGTTCTTC. It yields the protein CSFKTGMGLVGNEQFF.

This clone came up a few times. This chain connects TRBV29-1 to TRBJ1-2; unclear D gene. The CDR3 contains 13 residues. Trimming removed 7 bases from V and 7 bases from J, with 19 bases in between. CDR1 is SQVTM, CDR2 ANQGSEA, per germline. The CDR3 nucleotides are TGCAGCGCCCTGATAAAGCGTGAGGGTGGCTACACCTTC. Amino acids: CSALIKREGGYTF.

Written as DNA, the CDR3 is TGTGCCATCAAAGGGATAGCCGGGGAGCTGTTTTTT. This encodes CAIKGIAGELFF. The V gene is TRBV6-1, the J gene TRBJ2-2; D gene unclear. Trimming cost V 10 bases and J 6 bases, with 12 bases left between them. This CDR3 is built from 12 residues. Germline loops: CDR1 MNHNS, CDR2 SASEGT.

The chain employs TRBV27 and TRBJ2-3; 7 bases are shared with TRBD2. Trimming took 5 bases from V and 4 from J; bases not matched to a gene: 9. The CDR3 is made up of 15 amino acids. Germline CDR1 is MNHEY and CDR2 is SMNVEV (reference sequence). CDR3 DNA sequence: TGTGCCAGCAGTCCCACCGGGGGAGGGGCAGATACGCAGTATTTT. Translated: CASSPTGGGADTQYF.

The genes are TRBV11-2 and TRBJ1-2; no definite D call. The CDR3 covers 12 residues. Deletions cut 3 bases from V and 7 bases from J, with 9 bases between. From germline, CDR1 is SGHAT and CDR2 FQNNGV. For the CDR3, the DNA is TGTGCCAGCAGCTTTAACGGAGGTGGCTACACCTTC. Its translation: CASSFNGGGYTF.

The V and J genes are TRBV7-7 and TRBJ2-1, with 7 bases aligning to TRBD1. The CDR3 consists of 16 residues. From germline, CDR1 is SSHAT and CDR2 FNYEAQ (reference sequence). Trimming at V came to 6 bases and at J to 4 bases, leaving 12 bases not matched to a gene. The CDR3 region has the DNA TGTGCCAGCAGTCTGTCGTACAGGGGCGGATACAATGAGCAGTTCTTC. It translates to CASSLSYRGGYNEQFF.

V and J are TRBV5-1 and TRBJ2-6, with D perhaps given as TRBD1 or TRBD2 (5 bases each). The CDR3 is made up of 15 amino acids. The germline CDR1 and CDR2 sequences are SGHRS and YFSETQ. The V end lost 1 base, the J end lost 2 bases, and 7 bases lay between the germline ends. This CDR3 reads CASSLMGAGANVLTF. The CDR3 nucleotides are TGCGCCAGCAGCTTGATGGGGGCTGGGGCCAACGTCCTGACTTTC.

This chain uses TRBV30 with TRBJ1-2; D is undetermined. V was trimmed by 1 base and J by 4 bases, leaving 13 bases between them. CDR1 GTSNPN and CDR2 SVGIG come from the germline V gene (reference sequence). The CDR3 covers 14 residues. The CDR3: CAWSEDATGYGYTF. CDR3 nucleotide sequence: TGTGCCTGGAGTGAGGACGCGACGGGCTATGGCTACACCTTC.

The chain joins TRBV11-2 to TRBJ2-1, with a weak D call TRBD1 (6 bases). Looked up from germline, CDR1 is SGHAT and CDR2 is FQNNGV. V dropped 1 base and J dropped 4 bases, with 11 bases sitting between them. The CDR3 extends over 15 amino acids. The CDR3 reads CASSLAGTIYNEQFF. CDR3 DNA: TGTGCCAGCAGCTTAGCCGGGACAATATACAATGAGCAGTTCTTC. Full variable domain (remainder filled in from reference TRBV11-2 and TRBJ2-1): EAGVAQSPRYKIIEKRQSVAFWCNPISGHATLYWYQQILGQGPKLLIQFQNNGVVDDSQLPKDRFSAERLKGVDSTLKIQPAKLEDSAVYLCASSLAGTIYNEQFFGPGTRLTVL.

The chain is built from TRBV19 and TRBJ2-2, with no clear D. Trimming left V 5 bases short and J 0 bases short, with 4 bases between. The germline gives CDR1 LNHDA, CDR2 SQIVND (reference sequence). The CDR3 runs to 13 residues. CDR3 DNA: TGTGCCAGTAGTGGAACGAACACCGGGGAGCTGTTTTTT. Its translation is CASSGTNTGELFF.

The J gene is TRBJ2-7, the V gene TRBV5-1, with D unclear. The CDR3 length is 14 residues. V was pared by 4 bases and J by 6 bases, with 17 bases between. Germline values: CDR1 SGHRS, CDR2 YFSETQ. The CDR3 sequence is CASSLGIAVGEQYF. In DNA, the CDR3 is TGCGCCAGCAGCCTGGGTATCGCGGTCGGCGAGCAGTACTTC.